This T cell receptor (delta chain) originates from a study of gammadelta T cells in human blood. Study-level findings and limits: Microbial exposure appeared to drive polyclonal γδ T cell expansion after birth.

Germline-derived CDR1 and CDR2 are TSWWSYY and QGS. CDR3 size: 23 residues. Concerning this clone: What it binds is not known. The junction and the germline gene differ at one end; a read error may be behind it.

TCRdb reran clone calling via CATT on the RT-PCR reads. The table shows approximately 930 delta-chain clones, with about 42% occurring only once. Material: non-Vgamma9Vdelta2 gamma-delta T cells from infant blood. The sequence came from a human donor. V is TRDV1 and J is TRDJ1; 9 bases align to TRDD3. The CDR3 coding sequence is TGTGCTCTTGGGGAGTCCTACTTGGGGGATAGTGATTTAGGGGGCAGTTACACTGATAAACTCATCTTT. The encoded protein is CALGESYLGDSDLGGSYTDKLIF.